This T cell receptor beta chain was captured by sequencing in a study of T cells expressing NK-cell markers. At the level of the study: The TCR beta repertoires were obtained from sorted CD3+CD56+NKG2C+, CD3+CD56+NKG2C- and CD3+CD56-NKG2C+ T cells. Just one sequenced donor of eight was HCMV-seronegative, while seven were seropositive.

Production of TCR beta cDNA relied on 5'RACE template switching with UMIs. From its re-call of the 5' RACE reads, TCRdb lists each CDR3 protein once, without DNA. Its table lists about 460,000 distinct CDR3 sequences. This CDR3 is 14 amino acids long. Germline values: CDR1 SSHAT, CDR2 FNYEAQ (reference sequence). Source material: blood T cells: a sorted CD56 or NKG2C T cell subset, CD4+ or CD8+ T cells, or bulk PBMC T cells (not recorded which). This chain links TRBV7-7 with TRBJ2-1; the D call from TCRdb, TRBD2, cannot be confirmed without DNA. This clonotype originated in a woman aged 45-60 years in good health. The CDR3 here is CASSVTSGVGEQFF.